Reported below is one TCR beta chain. Its specificity is not known. Genomic DNA acted as the template from which TCR beta VDJ combination and CDR3 sequence profiling were carried out. Via MiXCR, TCRdb re-called the reads, giving one row per CDR3 protein. The sample lists roughly 170,000 distinct CDR3 sequences; 55% to 80% were seen once. Germline values: CDR1 SQVTM, CDR2 ANQGSEA. V was clipped by 3 bases and J by 11 bases, with 17 bases between them. The CDR3 is 13 amino acids. This entry belongs to a study of CD8+CD57+ T cells in acquired aplastic anemia. About the study: Sorted cells (CD4+ and CD8+) yielded DNA amounts that averaged around 3.1 ug.

The study's findings and limits: Patients and controls turned out to have more than 25 CD8+ CDR3 sequences in common. Patients versus controls showed no significant CD8+ Simpson's diversity difference.

Sequencing used sorted CD4+, CD8+, or CD8+CD57+ T cells (not recorded which) from PBMCs. The clonotype was recovered from a human donor in good health. The rearrangement joins TRBV29-1 to TRBJ1-5; tentative D call: TRBD1 (6 bases). The CDR3 loop is CSVDEGSRGTQHF. The CDR3 DNA reads as TGCAGCGTTGATGAGGGCTCTAGGGGGACCCAGCATTTT.